This T cell receptor (beta chain) is drawn from a study of blood T cell repertoires in COVID-19. Across the study: Samples taken during acute and convalescent COVID-19 were collected in the United States, Italy and Spain.

Trimming took 6 bases from V and 11 from J; bases not matched to a gene: 7. From germline, CDR1 is MNHEY and CDR2 SVGEGT. This CDR3 comprises 12 residues. Clones were read by immunoSEQ multiplex PCR, and TCRdb kept only the in-frame ones, dropping some. The table includes under 150,000 clones, about four fifths detected once. The sequence was obtained from a woman over 75 with acute or convalescent COVID-19. The material sequenced was peripheral blood. This chain uses TRBV6-2 or TRBV6-3 with TRBJ1-1; 9 bases agree with TRBD1. The CDR3, as DNA: TGTGCCAGCAGCCTACAGGGGGCTCGGGCTTTCTTT. Its protein product is CASSLQGARAFF.